The 23 T cell receptor beta chains reported below all come from one sample, sequenced in a study of shared clonotypes between healthy human individuals. Libraries were prepared by immunoSEQ multiplex PCR; TCRdb keeps only in-frame clonotypes and omits some of them. The repertoire holds 100,000 or so clones, with less than 80% as singletons. The sample taken for sequencing was memory CD8+ T cells sorted from blood. Documented subset: CD45RO+ cells pooled with CCR7-negative TemRA cells. The receptors were gathered from a woman aged 25 to 45 in good health.

As DNA, the CDR3 is TGTGCCAGCAGTTTTCCTAGGAGGGAGGGCTTCTATGAGCAGTTCTTC. Amino acid sequence: CASSFPRREGFYEQFF. The chain has TRBV28 and TRBJ2-1, with 7 nucleotides matching TRBD2. V gave up 3 bases and J gave up 8 bases; unmatched junction bases: 13. CDR3 length equals 16 residues. The germline V gene has CDR1 MDHEN and CDR2 SYDVKM.

This chain uses TRBV9 with TRBJ1-2; the D gene is possibly TRBD1 (6 bases). The germline V gene encodes CDR1 SGDLS and CDR2 YYNGEE. Trimming pared 4 bases from V and 5 bases from J, leaving 12 bases between. This CDR3 region has 13 residues. The CDR3 region has the DNA TGTGCCAGCAGCTACCAGGGGACTTATGGCTACACCTTC. Translated, it gives CASSYQGTYGYTF.

This rearrangement joins TRBV6-4 to TRBJ2-1; D is perhaps TRBD2 (6 bases). This CDR3 contains 13 residues. V lost 0 bases, J lost 8 bases, and 8 bases lay in between. Germline assignment: CDR1 MRHNA and CDR2 SNTAGT. The CDR3: CASSDSLADEQFF. CDR3 coding DNA: TGTGCCAGCAGTGACTCATTAGCGGATGAGCAGTTCTTC.

This clone appeared once. CDR3 region: CASSSSGSSYNEQFF. As DNA, the CDR3 is TGTGCCAGTAGTAGTAGCGGGAGCTCCTACAATGAGCAGTTCTTC. V gene TRBV19 combines with J gene TRBJ2-1; TRBD2 matches at 9 bases. CDR1 is LNHDA and CDR2 is SQIVND in the germline V gene (reference sequence). The V segment lost 4 bases and the J segment 0 bases; nucleotides outside the gene matches: 1. The CDR3 loop spans 15 amino acids.

The chain carries TRBV19 and TRBJ2-5; D tentatively reads TRBD1 or TRBD2 (6 bases each). Germline values: CDR1 LNHDA, CDR2 SQIVND (reference sequence). Trimming took off 1 base at V and 6 bases at J, with 9 bases between the two ends. CDR3 length equals 13 residues. The CDR3 loop reads CASSIVGGKTQYF. CDR3 sequence (DNA): TGTGCCAGTAGTATAGTAGGGGGGAAGACCCAGTACTTC.

V is TRBV28 and J is TRBJ1-5; TRBD1 might be the D (5 bases). Germline V CDR1 and CDR2: MDHEN, SYDVKM. Trimming took 3 bases from V and 7 from J, leaving 10 bases between them. CDR3 size: 13 residues. This CDR3 reads CASSFSGYQPQHF. The CDR3 DNA follows: TGTGCCAGCAGTTTCTCAGGGTACCAGCCCCAGCATTTT.

The chain joins TRBV30 to TRBJ2-5, with D possibly being TRBD2 (6 bases). The J call is doubtful: the DNA matches TRBJ2-7 better. CDR3 size: 13 residues. Germline-derived CDR1 and CDR2 are GTSNPN and SVGIG (reference sequence). CDR3 bases: TGTGCCTGGACGGCCGGGAGCACCTACGAGCAGTACTTC. The encoded protein is CAWTAGSTYEQYF.

The chain is built from TRBV10-3 and TRBJ1-1, with D perhaps TRBD1 (5 bases). The CDR3 has 15 amino acids. Deletions cut 4 bases from V and 0 bases from J, with 12 bases between. Looked up from germline, CDR1 is ENHRY and CDR2 is SYGVKD. CDR3 in amino acids: CAISAEGRMNTEAFF. DNA of the CDR3: TGTGCCATCAGTGCGGAGGGGAGGATGAACACTGAAGCTTTCTTT.

This clone came up many times. V is TRBV4-2 and J is TRBJ2-7; D is uncertain. Trimming took off 1 base at V and 1 base at J, with 8 bases between the two ends. This CDR3 is built from 14 residues. Germline CDR1 is LGHNA and CDR2 is YNFKEQ. CDR3 residues: CASSQGSQSYEQYF. The CDR3 bases are TGTGCCAGCAGCCAAGGCAGTCAATCCTACGAGCAGTACTTC.

The chain has TRBV7-9 and TRBJ2-5, with TRBD1 matching 8 bases. V gave up 1 base and J gave up 5 bases; unmatched junction bases: 6. The CDR3 is 15 residues long. Germline CDR1 reads SEHNR; CDR2 reads FQNEAQ (reference sequence). The CDR3 DNA is TGTGCCAGCAGCTTAGTCCAGGGGGCCTTGGAGACCCAGTACTTC. Amino acids: CASSLVQGALETQYF.

This rearrangement joins TRBV19 to TRBJ2-2; 11 bases align to TRBD2. The CDR3 totals 17 residues. CDR1 and CDR2 (germline): LNHDA, SQIVND (reference sequence). The ends lost 5 bases at V and 4 bases at J; junction bases unmatched: 9. This CDR3 is CASSVPGLAAFTGELFF. The CDR3 nucleotides are TGTGCCAGTAGTGTACCGGGACTAGCGGCATTCACCGGGGAGCTGTTTTTT.

This chain links TRBV25-1 with TRBJ1-3, with D hard to call. The CDR3 is 15 residues long. Trimming pared 1 base from V and 0 bases from J, leaving 7 bases between. Germline CDR1 and CDR2: MGHDK and SYGVNS. This CDR3 is CASSEFGVSGNTIYF. Here the CDR3 DNA reads TGTGCCAGCAGTGAATTTGGGGTCTCTGGAAACACCATATATTTT.

The CDR3 sequence is CASSQEHIAWSSYEQYF. The CDR3 DNA is TGCGCCAGCAGCCAAGAGCATATCGCCTGGAGCTCCTACGAGCAGTACTTC. The genes are TRBV4-1 and TRBJ2-5, with D unresolved. The closer fit of TRBJ2-7 to the DNA end suggests the J call may be wrong. Germline loops: CDR1 MGHRA, CDR2 YSYEKL. The CDR3 has 17 residues.

The chain couples TRBV28 to TRBJ2-5; the D gene is possibly TRBD2 (6 bases). The J call may be in error: the DNA end matches TRBJ2-7 better. Germline CDR1 reads MDHEN; CDR2 reads SYDVKM. The CDR3 is 11 residues long. CDR3 protein: CASSWEAEQYF. CDR3 nucleotides: TGTGCCAGCAGCTGGGAGGCCGAGCAGTACTTC.

This clone was recorded a few times. The gene calls are TRBV7-9 and TRBJ2-1; a weak D match, TRBD1 (6 bases). Germline V gives CDR1 SEHNR, CDR2 FQNEAQ (reference sequence). The V gene lost 5 bases and the J gene lost 4 bases, with 18 bases spanning the gap. CDR3 size: 16 residues. The CDR3 DNA reads as TGTGCCAGCAGCGACCTTTCTACAGGGTCATACAATGAGCAGTTCTTC. This codes for CASSDLSTGSYNEQFF.

This chain uses TRBV11-2 with TRBJ2-7, with TRBD2 as a possible D gene (5 bases). The ends were cut back, 5 bases at V and 2 bases at J, with 19 bases in the middle. The CDR3 loop spans 16 amino acids. The V gene's germline CDR1 is SGHAT and CDR2 FQNNGV. The CDR3 here is CASSAQDSPAPYEQYF. The CDR3, as DNA: TGTGCCAGCAGCGCCCAGGACTCCCCGGCACCCTACGAGCAGTACTTC.

Note on this clone: Distinct nucleotide sequences in the sample also encode this CDR3. This chain connects TRBV27 to TRBJ2-1, with D perhaps matching TRBD2 (6 bases). V was pared by 3 bases and J by 0 bases, with 6 bases between. The CDR3 covers 14 residues. Germline loops: CDR1 MNHEY, CDR2 SMNVEV (reference sequence). The CDR3 here is CASSFSGSYNEQFF. The CDR3 region has the DNA TGTGCCAGCAGTTTTAGCGGCTCCTACAATGAGCAGTTCTTC.

The CDR3 protein is CASSQASLAIGETQYF. Written as DNA, the CDR3 is TGCGCCAGCAGCCAAGCGTCCTTAGCAATCGGGGAGACCCAGTACTTC. The chain joins TRBV4-1 to TRBJ2-5; no definite D call. Trimming stripped 1 base from V and 5 bases from J, with 17 bases between. In germline, CDR1 is MGHRA, CDR2 YSYEKL. The CDR3 sequence is 16 residues long.

The gene calls are TRBV6-5 and TRBJ2-7, with TRBD2 matching over 9 bases. The CDR3 runs to 15 residues. Germline-derived CDR1 and CDR2 are MNHEY and SVGAGI. V lost 2 bases to trimming and J lost 7 bases; unmatched junction nucleotides: 9. The DNA of the CDR3 is TGTGCCAGCAGTTACGATGCGGGAGGGCCGTGGGAGCAGTACTTC. Translating gives CASSYDAGGPWEQYF.

This clone has a handful of counts. V gene TRBV6-4 combines with J gene TRBJ2-6; 7 bases align to TRBD1. With 4 bases clipped from V and 0 bases from J, the junction kept 9 bases outside the gene matches. The germline CDR1 and CDR2 sequences are MRHNA and SNTAGT. The CDR3 is made up of 18 amino acids. This CDR3 is CASSAAVSGGSGANVLTF. The CDR3 DNA reads as TGTGCCAGCAGTGCCGCCGTCTCAGGGGGCTCTGGGGCCAACGTCCTGACTTTC.

The V and J genes are TRBV6-4 and TRBJ2-3; 14 bases fit TRBD2. Germline V gives CDR1 MRHNA, CDR2 SNTAGT. V lost 3 bases and J lost 6; bases outside the gene matches: 2. The CDR3 has 15 residues. As DNA, the CDR3 is TGTGCCAGCAGTGAAGGGACTAGCGGGAGCGATACGCAGTATTTT. Amino acids: CASSEGTSGSDTQYF.

The genes are TRBV6-5 and TRBJ2-7, with D perhaps matching TRBD2 (5 bases). The CDR3 consists of 14 residues. The germline gives CDR1 MNHEY, CDR2 SVGAGI. The germline V and J ends were trimmed by 7 bases and 7 bases, with 20 bases remaining between them. The CDR3 nucleotides are TGTGCCAGCAAGCCCAGATCTTTAGGCGGGGAGCAGTACTTC. It codes for CASKPRSLGGEQYF.

This clone has only one observation. V is TRBV11-2 and J is TRBJ1-2; D unclear. The CDR3 length is 13 residues. Per germline, CDR1 SGHAT and CDR2 FQNNGV. Trimming shortened V by 1 base and J by 8 bases, and 11 bases separated the two germline ends. CDR3 nucleotides: TGTGCCAGCAGCTTAGGAGGGTTTAGGGGCTACACCTTC. It encodes CASSLGGFRGYTF.